This T cell receptor (beta chain) was found in a study of cytomegalovirus exposure and HLA in healthy donors. Study summary: In a later analysis, the roughly 110 validation repertoires were reported to have used the same platform as the roughly 700 first-cohort repertoires. Study outcomes and limitations: Cytomegalovirus association was assigned to about 150 TCR beta chains.

About this clone: The antigen remains unidentified.

V was cut by 4 bases and J by 5 bases, with 6 bases left in between. The CDR3 totals 12 residues. Per germline, CDR1 SNHLY and CDR2 FYNNEI. The data were produced by immunoSEQ multiplex PCR, yet TCRdb's version contains in-frame clones alone and is incomplete. The sample contains 110,000 or so clones, roughly 82% of which appear only once. V and J are TRBV2 and TRBJ1-5; the D gene is possibly TRBD1 (5 bases). The sequencing sample was made of PBMCs. The TCR was taken from a man aged 18-30 years in good health and CMV-seronegative. CDR3 nucleotide sequence: TGTGCCAGCAGTGTAGGGGATCAGCCCCAGCATTTT. This sequence encodes CASSVGDQPQHF.